This is a list of T cell receptor beta chains from one sample in a study of cytomegalovirus exposure and HLA in healthy donors. The table came from immunoSEQ multiplex PCR; TCRdb's copy has only in-frame clones and leaves some out. The repertoire has over 150,000 clones, less than 80% of them found once; the top ten carry about 2.1%. The sample was PBMCs. Source of these receptors: a man aged 25 to 45 in good health and CMV-seronegative. CDR3s leave out the opening cysteine and the closing phenylalanine or tryptophan.

V: TRBV7-2; CDR3: ASSFGGAGSSSYEQY
V: TRBV6-5; CDR3: ASSSNPPESYGYT
V: TRBV10-3; CDR3: AIRGQVTYEQY
V: TRBV5-1; CDR3: ASSPAWSSHEQY
V: TRBV28; CDR3: ASSLSLLAGGKMKETQY
V: TRBV19; CDR3: ASSFGAGFYEQY
V: TRBV4-3; CDR3: ASSQDATGAPANTGELF
V: TRBV7-2; CDR3: ASSLGRGNTEAF
V: TRBV28; CDR3: ASRMITGSYGNQPQH
V: TRBV5-8; CDR3: ASSPQRNSPLH
V: TRBV5-1; CDR3: ASSWRDEQF
V: TRBV18; CDR3: ASSPGGGEQF
V: TRBV7-2; CDR3: ASSSASGDSPGKLF
V: TRBV7-3; CDR3: ASSPLAGGPRDTQY
V: TRBV7-8; CDR3: ASSLGLHEQF
V: TRBV7-9; CDR3: ASSGGGATDTQY
V: TRBV30; CDR3: AWNRVTEAF